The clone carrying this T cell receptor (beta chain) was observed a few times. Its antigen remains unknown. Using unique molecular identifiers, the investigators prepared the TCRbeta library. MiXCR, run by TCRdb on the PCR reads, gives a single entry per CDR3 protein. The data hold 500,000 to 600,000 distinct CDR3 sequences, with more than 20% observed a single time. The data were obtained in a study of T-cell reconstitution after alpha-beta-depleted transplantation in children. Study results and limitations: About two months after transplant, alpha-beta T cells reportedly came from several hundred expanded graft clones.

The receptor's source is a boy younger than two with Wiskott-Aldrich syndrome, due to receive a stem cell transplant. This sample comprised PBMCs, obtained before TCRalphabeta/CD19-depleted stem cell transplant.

The CDR3 coding sequence is TGTGCCAGCTCACGGGACAGGGGGAATGAGCAGTTCTTC. Translation gives CASSRDRGNEQFF. The V and J genes are TRBV18 and TRBJ2-1, with 11 positions matching TRBD1. Germline V gene lookup returns CDR1 KGHSH and CDR2 LQKENI. This CDR3 contains 13 residues. V gave up 4 bases and J gave up 7 bases; unmatched junction bases: 0.